Listed here are 3 T cell receptor beta chains from one sample, sequenced in a study of post-analysis software for immune sequencing data. Libraries were made from TCR beta cDNA, and they carried unique molecular identifiers. TCRdb reprocessed the PCR reads via MiXCR and lists one record per CDR3 protein. In the table there are 700,000 to 800,000 distinct CDR3 sequences, approximately 30% of which are singletons. These receptors' targets are unknown. Study-wide results and limits: About five TRBV segments were more frequent in patients than controls; TRBV5-6, TRBV5-1 and TRBV20-1 belonged to this group.

Sample: blood. Every receptor here comes from a girl under 18 with multiple sclerosis.

In its sample, this clonotype was seen a few times. The rearrangement uses TRBV4-3 and TRBJ2-7; a possible D gene is TRBD2 (5 bases). Trimming left V 1 base short and J 7 bases short, with 11 bases between. Germline loops: CDR1 LGHNA, CDR2 YSLEER. The CDR3 spans 13 residues. The CDR3 loop reads CASSQAGVGEQYF. DNA of the CDR3: TGCGCCAGCAGCCAAGCCGGGGTAGGTGAGCAGTACTTC.

In its sample, this clonotype was seen a few times. CDR3 bases: TGTGCCAGCAGTTACCCGGTCAATGAGCAGTTCTTC. Its protein is CASSYPVNEQFF. The chain couples TRBV6-2 or TRBV6-3 to TRBJ2-1, with D unresolved. Germline V gene sequence: CDR1 MNHEY, CDR2 SVGEGT. This CDR3 has 12 amino acids. With 2 bases removed from V and 6 bases from J, the gap between germline ends came to 5 bases.

This clonotype has only a few counts. This chain links TRBV5-6 with TRBJ2-7; tentatively, D is TRBD1 or TRBD2 (5 bases each). V lost 4 bases, J lost 2 bases, and 16 bases lay in between. Germline V gene data show CDR1 as SGHDT and CDR2 as YYEEEE. The CDR3 has 15 residues. The CDR3 coding sequence is TGTGCCAGCAGCCACTGGGGGTCCCCCCCCTACGAGCAGTACTTC. Protein sequence: CASSHWGSPPYEQYF.